A single sample is the source of the 21 T cell receptor beta chains below, sequenced in a study of blood T cell repertoires in COVID-19. The repertoire was sequenced with immunoSEQ multiplex PCR; TCRdb's copy has only in-frame clones and lacks some. In the table there are approximately 90,000 clones, approximately 88% of which are singletons. Sequenced input: peripheral blood. The receptors here all came from a woman older than 75 with active or convalescent COVID-19.

The chain carries TRBV5-6 and TRBJ1-5; D is perhaps TRBD1 (5 bases). The CDR3 is made up of 16 amino acids. Trimming shortened V by 3 bases and J by 0 bases, and 13 bases separated the two germline ends. Germline V gene sequence: CDR1 SGHDT, CDR2 YYEEEE. DNA of the CDR3: TGTGCCAGCAGCTCAAGTCAGGGCTATAGCAATCAGCCCCAGCATTTT. Its translation is CASSSSQGYSNQPQHF.

The chain employs TRBV4-1 and TRBJ2-1; 9 positions agree with TRBD2. CDR1 is MGHRA and CDR2 is YSYEKL in the germline V gene. Losses at the gene ends were 4 bases for V and 0 bases for J; bases not matched to a gene: 1. CDR3 length: 15 residues. The CDR3 loop reads CASSLAGASYNEQFF. CDR3 in DNA: TGCGCCAGCAGCCTAGCGGGAGCCTCCTACAATGAGCAGTTCTTC.

The genes are TRBV19 and TRBJ1-1, with TRBD1 matching 7 bases. CDR3 length: 13 residues. Losses at the gene ends were 6 bases for V and 6 bases for J; bases not matched to a gene: 7. CDR1 LNHDA and CDR2 SQIVND come from the germline V gene (reference sequence). The CDR3 is CASRYRGPAEAFF. The CDR3 DNA reads as TGTGCCAGTAGATACAGGGGTCCCGCTGAAGCTTTCTTT.

V and J are TRBV19 and TRBJ2-7; D unclear. Germline CDR1 and CDR2: LNHDA and SQIVND (reference sequence). The CDR3 covers 15 residues. Trimming took 6 bases from V and 2 from J, leaving 17 bases between them. In DNA, the CDR3 is TGTGCCAGTAGCCCCGGGTCACTCCCGGCCTACGAGCAGTACTTC. As protein: CASSPGSLPAYEQYF.

The chain has TRBV28 and TRBJ2-1; the match to TRBD2 covers 10 bases. CDR1 MDHEN and CDR2 SYDVKM come from the germline V gene. Trimming at V came to 3 bases and at J to 4 bases, leaving 6 bases not matched to a gene. This CDR3 contains 16 residues. The CDR3 nucleotides read TGTGCCAGCAGTTTGGTTACTAGCGGGGATTACAATGAGCAGTTCTTC. It codes for CASSLVTSGDYNEQFF.

V and J are TRBV5-1 and TRBJ2-5; TRBD1 agrees at 11 bases. Trimming cost V 4 bases and J 5 bases; bases outside gene matches: 10. The CDR3 contains 16 residues. The germline CDR1 and CDR2 sequences are SGHRS and YFSETQ. CDR3 nucleotides: TGCGCCAGCAGCCGAAGGGACAGGGGGGTTTGGGAGACCCAGTACTTC. Translation: CASSRRDRGVWETQYF. The variable domain in full, completed from reference TRBV5-1 and TRBJ2-5, reads KAGVTQTPRYLIKTRGQQVTLSCSPISGHRSVSWYQQTPGQGLQFLFEYFSETQRNKGNFPGRFSGRQFSNSRSEMNVSTLELGDSALYLCASSRRDRGVWETQYFGPGTRLLVL.

The chain combines TRBV7-3 with TRBJ2-7; the match to TRBD2 covers 9 bases. The V gene end was trimmed by 1 base and the J gene end by 3 bases; junction bases not matched to a gene: 16. This CDR3 comprises 19 residues. Germline assignment: CDR1 SGHTA and CDR2 FQGTGA. The CDR3 spells CASSLMGAGGPSGVYEQYF. CDR3 DNA: TGTGCCAGCAGCTTAATGGGGGCGGGAGGGCCGAGTGGAGTCTACGAGCAGTACTTC.

V gene TRBV7-2 combines with J gene TRBJ2-7, with TRBD2 identical over 8 bases. V dropped 4 bases and J dropped 4; count of bases not matched to a gene: 6. The germline V gene has CDR1 SGHTA and CDR2 FQGNSA. There are 14 residues in the CDR3. The CDR3 is CASSSGLVSYEQYF. For the CDR3, the DNA is TGTGCCAGCAGCTCGGGACTAGTCTCGTACGAGCAGTACTTC.

The chain recombines TRBV5-6 with TRBJ2-4; tentatively, D is TRBD1 (5 bases). Looked up from germline, CDR1 is SGHDT and CDR2 is YYEEEE. V was cut by 0 bases and J by 4 bases, with 5 bases left in between. The CDR3 extends over 13 amino acids. Here the CDR3 DNA reads TGTGCCAGCAGCTTGGACAGGAAAAACATTCAGTACTTC. It is translated as CASSLDRKNIQYF. The whole variable domain, remainder taken from reference TRBV5-6 and TRBJ2-4, is DAGVTQSPTHLIKTRGQQVTLRCSPKSGHDTVSWYQQALGQGPQFIFQYYEEEERQRGNFPDRFSGHQFPNYSSELNVNALLLGDSALYLCASSLDRKNIQYFGAGTRLSVL.

The V call is TRBV5-1, the J call TRBJ2-1; 8 bases align to TRBD1. CDR1 is SGHRS, CDR2 YFSETQ, per germline. This CDR3 region has 18 residues. Trimming cost V 2 bases and J 1 base; bases outside gene matches: 11. CDR3 in amino acids: CASSFGLRTGTSYNEQFF. The CDR3 DNA is TGCGCCAGCAGCTTTGGCCTAAGGACAGGGACTTCCTACAATGAGCAGTTCTTC. Full variable domain (remainder filled in from reference TRBV5-1 and TRBJ2-1): KAGVTQTPRYLIKTRGQQVTLSCSPISGHRSVSWYQQTPGQGLQFLFEYFSETQRNKGNFPGRFSGRQFSNSRSEMNVSTLELGDSALYLCASSFGLRTGTSYNEQFFGPGTRLTVL.

CDR3 in amino acids: CASSPRRGDRAQPQHF. CDR3 DNA sequence: TGTGCCAGTAGTCCCCGCAGGGGGGACAGAGCTCAGCCCCAGCATTTT. The J gene is TRBJ1-5, the V gene TRBV19, with 7 bases aligning to TRBD1. V dropped 5 bases and J dropped 6; count of bases not matched to a gene: 13. In germline, CDR1 is LNHDA, CDR2 SQIVND (reference sequence). The CDR3 is 16 residues long.

A single count supports this clone. Compared with germline, one end of the junction differs, possibly owing to a read error. The chain links TRBV19 to TRBJ1-5; 9 bases agree with TRBD1. CDR1 and CDR2 (germline): LNHDA, SQIVND (reference sequence). This CDR3 spans 11 amino acids. CDR3 sequence (DNA): TGTGCCAGTAGTGGGGACAGGGCAAGGTATTTT. The encoded protein is CASSGDRARYF.

This chain connects TRBV19 to TRBJ2-3; 12 bases map to TRBD2. Trimming cost V 4 bases and J 1 base; bases outside gene matches: 9. The length of the CDR3 is 18 residues. The V gene's germline CDR1 is LNHDA and CDR2 SQIVND (reference sequence). Here the CDR3 reads CASSTRRLAGDGTDTQYF. The CDR3 DNA sequence: TGTGCCAGTAGTACCCGACGACTAGCGGGAGATGGCACAGATACGCAGTATTTT.

This chain connects TRBV3-1 (or the pseudogene TRBV3-2) to TRBJ1-2; 10 nucleotides agree with TRBD1. The CDR3 runs to 13 residues. V trimming: 5 bases; J trimming: 8 bases; junction bases outside the gene matches: 5. CDR1 LGHDT and CDR2 YNNKEL come from the germline V gene (reference sequence). The chain's CDR3 is CASSADRGYGYTF. CDR3 sequence (DNA): TGTGCCAGCAGCGCGGACAGGGGGTACGGCTACACCTTC.

In this sample, this clone turned up a few times. The rearrangement uses TRBV29-1 and TRBJ2-5; 7 nucleotides line up with TRBD2. The CDR3 contains 14 residues. Germline loops: CDR1 SQVTM, CDR2 ANQGSEA. The V gene end was trimmed by 4 bases and the J gene end by 5 bases; junction bases not matched to a gene: 10. CDR3 DNA sequence: TGCAGCGTTGTTCCGCGGGAGACGGTGGAGACCCAGTACTTC. Encoded protein: CSVVPRETVETQYF.

The rearrangement joins TRBV2 to TRBJ1-6; 9 bases fit TRBD1. CDR1 is SNHLY and CDR2 is FYNNEI in the germline V gene. Trimming took 10 bases from V and 6 from J; bases not matched to a gene: 7. The CDR3 contains 14 residues. CDR3 loop: CATRGTGTNSPLHF. The CDR3 bases are TGTGCCACTCGAGGGACAGGGACTAATTCACCCCTCCACTTT.

This clone has more than one count but fewer than ten. V is TRBV18 and J is TRBJ1-1; D is unresolved. Trimming shortened V by 4 bases and J by 1 base, and 10 bases separated the two germline ends. There are 14 residues in the CDR3. Germline V gene sequence: CDR1 KGHSH, CDR2 LQKENI. CDR3 sequence: CASSRAPQNTEAFF. The DNA for the CDR3 is TGTGCCAGCTCACGGGCCCCCCAGAACACTGAAGCTTTCTTT.

CDR3: CASSPQQGNHEQYF. The CDR3 DNA follows: TGTGCCAGCAGCCCACAACAGGGGAACCACGAGCAGTACTTC. The rearrangement uses TRBV7-8 and TRBJ2-7, with 7 positions matching TRBD1. After removal of 5 bases from V and 5 bases from J, the junction contained 9 bases not matched to a gene. This CDR3 contains 14 residues. The V gene's germline CDR1 is SGHVS and CDR2 FQNEAQ.

V usage is TRBV3-1 (or the pseudogene TRBV3-2) and J usage is TRBJ2-3; a possible D gene is TRBD1 (6 bases). Germline lookup yields CDR1 LGHDT and CDR2 YNNKEL (reference sequence). The V end was cut by 6 bases, the J end by 2 bases, with 21 bases between. This CDR3 has 17 amino acids. In DNA form, the CDR3 reads TGTGCCAGCAGGGGACACAGACAGTCTGAAGACACAGATACGCAGTATTTT. It encodes CASRGHRQSEDTDTQYF.

This clone was found once. The CDR3 region is CASSYPSGSETQYF. CDR3 nucleotides: TGTGCCAGCAGTTACCCCAGCGGGAGTGAGACCCAGTACTTC. The gene calls are TRBV6-6 and TRBJ2-5, with 8 positions matching TRBD2. Germline lookup yields CDR1 MNHNY and CDR2 SVGAGI (reference sequence). This CDR3 spans 14 amino acids. V shed 2 bases, J shed 5 bases, and the junction held 4 bases outside the gene matches.

On this clone itself: Its ends do not fully match the called genes, so a read error is possible. The CDR3 DNA reads as TGTGCCAGCGCACCCCAGGGCAGGGGCTCCTACGAGCAGTACTTC. Residues: CASAPQGRGSYEQYF. The chain is built from TRBV18 and TRBJ2-7, with D perhaps matching TRBD1 (6 bases). The CDR3 contains 15 residues. Germline V gives CDR1 KGHSH, CDR2 LQKENI.